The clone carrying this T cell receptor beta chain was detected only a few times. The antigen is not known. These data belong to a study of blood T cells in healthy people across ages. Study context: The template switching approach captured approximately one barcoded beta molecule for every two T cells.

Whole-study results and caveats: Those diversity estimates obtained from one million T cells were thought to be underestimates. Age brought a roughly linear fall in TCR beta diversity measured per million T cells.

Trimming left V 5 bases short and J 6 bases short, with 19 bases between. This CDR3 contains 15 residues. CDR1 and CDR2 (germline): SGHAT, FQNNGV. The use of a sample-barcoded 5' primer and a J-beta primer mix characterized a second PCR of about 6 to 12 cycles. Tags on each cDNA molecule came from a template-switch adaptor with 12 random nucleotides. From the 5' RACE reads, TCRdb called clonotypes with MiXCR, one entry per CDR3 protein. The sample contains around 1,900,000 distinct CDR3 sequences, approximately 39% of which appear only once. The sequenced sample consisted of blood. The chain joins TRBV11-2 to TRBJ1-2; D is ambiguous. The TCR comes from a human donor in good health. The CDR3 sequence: CASSPLGGDTNGYTF. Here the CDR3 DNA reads TGTGCCAGCAGCCCCCTTGGCGGGGATACCAATGGCTACACCTTC.